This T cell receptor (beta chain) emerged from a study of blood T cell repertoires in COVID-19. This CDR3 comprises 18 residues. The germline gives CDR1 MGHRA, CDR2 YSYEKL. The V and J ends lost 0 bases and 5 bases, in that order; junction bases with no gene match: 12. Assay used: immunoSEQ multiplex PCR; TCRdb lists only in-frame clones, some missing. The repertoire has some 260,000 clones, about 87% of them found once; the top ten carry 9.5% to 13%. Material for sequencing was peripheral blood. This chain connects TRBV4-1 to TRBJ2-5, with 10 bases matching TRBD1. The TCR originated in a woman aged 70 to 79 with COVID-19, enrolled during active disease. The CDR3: CASSQDLRLWGQGETQYF. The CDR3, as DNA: TGCGCCAGCAGCCAAGATTTAAGGCTGTGGGGACAGGGGGAGACCCAGTACTTC.